The source of this TCR beta chain is a study of OX40 agonist ivuxolimab in advanced cancers. Overall study: An anti-OX40 (CD134) antibody with agonistic activity, ivuxolimab, was administered to patients. Head and neck, renal cell, melanoma or hepatocellular carcinoma were the cancers that dose-escalation patients had. Whole-study results and caveats: Blood T cells, both CD4+ and CD8+, expanded clonally by week 6 at 0.1 to 3.0 mg/kg. The investigators did not determine what antigen specificity the expanded peripheral T cells had.

Concerning this clone itself: Its antigen remains unidentified.

This table comes from immunoSEQ multiplex PCR, and its TCRdb copy is limited to in-frame clones, with some not included. This table has tens of thousands of clones, about 79% appearing once. The CDR3 is 16 amino acids. V was pared by 3 bases and J by 3 bases, with 3 bases of the junction left unmatched. CDR1 SGHVS and CDR2 FNYEAQ come from the germline V gene. This clonotype was sampled from an adult with an advanced solid tumor such as melanoma, head and neck, liver or kidney cancer. The rearrangement links TRBV7-6 to TRBJ1-3; 12 bases match TRBD1. Here the sequenced sample was CD4+ or CD8+ T cells sorted from blood, taken in a trial of the OX40 agonist ivuxolimab. The CDR3 is CASSFGTGGYGNTIYF. Here the CDR3 DNA reads TGTGCCAGCAGCTTTGGGACAGGGGGCTATGGAAACACCATATATTTT.